The 19 T cell receptor beta chains listed next were all sequenced from one sample in a study of T cells in localized non-small cell lung cancer. Clones were read by immunoSEQ multiplex PCR, and TCRdb kept only the in-frame ones, dropping some. The sample lists over 1,000 clones, around 35% seen once, with 12% in the top ten. Sequenced here: lung tumor tissue, sampled before any cancer treatment. The receptors come from a male donor aged 60 or over with stage II squamous cell lung carcinoma.

Only a few counts were recorded for this clone. This rearrangement joins TRBV6-8 to TRBJ1-2; no clear D. CDR3 length: 13 amino acids. Trimming stripped 7 bases from V and 0 bases from J, with 9 bases between. CDR1 is MNHGY, CDR2 SAAAGT, per germline. CDR3 protein: CASTASPNYGYTF. CDR3 nucleotides: TGTGCCAGCACAGCCTCTCCTAACTATGGCTACACCTTC.

Only a few counts were recorded for this clone. The rearrangement uses TRBV6-8 and TRBJ1-5; tentatively, D is TRBD1 (6 bases). The germline gives CDR1 MNHGY, CDR2 SAAAGT. The V end lost 7 bases, the J end lost 5 bases, and 21 bases lay between the germline ends. There are 16 residues in the CDR3. CDR3: CASTPGAGDGDQPQHF. CDR3 in DNA: TGTGCCAGCACCCCGGGGGCAGGGGATGGGGATCAGCCCCAGCATTTT.

This clone was seen only a few times. Sequence at one end of the junction differs from germline and may be a read error. The chain links TRBV6-8 to TRBJ1-5; 8 nucleotides line up with TRBD1. Germline V lookup: CDR1 MNHGY, CDR2 SAAAGT. The CDR3 is 14 residues long. For the CDR3, the DNA is TGTGCCATCAGTACAGGGGGGGCGTATCAGCCCCAGCATTTT. It yields the protein CAISTGGAYQPQHF.

This clone is deemed medium-sized. The CDR3 region has the DNA TGTGCCAGCAGTCCAATCACAGGGACCGGGGAGCTGTTTTTT. The encoded protein is CASSPITGTGELFF. The gene calls are TRBV6-8 and TRBJ2-2; D is perhaps TRBD1 (6 bases). The CDR3 runs to 14 residues. Germline V lookup: CDR1 MNHGY, CDR2 SAAAGT. The V gene lost 5 bases and the J gene lost 5 bases, with 12 bases spanning the gap.

This chain connects TRBV6-8 to TRBJ1-5; 7 positions match TRBD1. Looked up from germline, CDR1 is MNHGY and CDR2 is SAAAGT. The V gene end was trimmed by 6 bases and the J gene end by 10 bases; junction bases not matched to a gene: 15. CDR3 length: 15 residues. The CDR3 nucleotides read TGTGCCAGCAGCTACAGGGGCGACCCTCGATTCCCCCAGCATTTT. Translating it yields CASSYRGDPRFPQHF.

This clone appeared a few times. The chain has TRBV6-7 and TRBJ1-1; tentatively, D is TRBD1 (6 bases). TRBV6-7 is reported as an ORF; its role is uncertain. This CDR3 comprises 11 residues. V lost 8 bases and J lost 8, with 12 bases in between. This chain's CDR3 is CASLGRGEAFF. Here the CDR3 DNA reads TGTGCCAGCCTAGGCAGGGGCGAAGCTTTCTTT.

This clone is deemed large. V and J are TRBV6-8 and TRBJ2-7, with D perhaps TRBD1 (6 bases). Germline V gene sequence: CDR1 MNHGY, CDR2 SAAAGT. Trimming stripped 2 bases from V and 5 bases from J, with 16 bases between. This CDR3 comprises 15 residues. CDR3 amino acids: CASSYGQGSSHEQYF. The DNA for the CDR3 is TGTGCCAGCAGTTACGGGCAGGGGAGTTCCCACGAGCAGTACTTC.

The rearrangement links TRBV18 to TRBJ1-2, with D maybe TRBD1 (6 bases). With 2 bases removed from V and 3 bases from J, the gap between germline ends came to 10 bases. The CDR3 extends over 14 amino acids. CDR1 is KGHSH and CDR2 is LQKENI in the germline V gene. CDR3 bases: TGTGCCAGCTCACCAACAGGGCAGGACTATGGCTACACCTTC. Its protein is CASSPTGQDYGYTF.

The chain carries TRBV29-1 and TRBJ2-4, with TRBD1 identical over 8 bases. J was trimmed by 0 bases and V by 4 bases; bases with no gene match: 2. The germline CDR1 and CDR2 sequences are SQVTM and ANQGSEA. The CDR3 is made up of 14 amino acids. This chain's CDR3 is CSVGTGLAKNIQYF. The CDR3 nucleotides are TGCAGCGTTGGGACAGGGCTAGCCAAAAACATTCAGTACTTC.

The J gene is TRBJ1-1, the V gene TRBV30; D might be TRBD1 (5 bases). Germline V gene data show CDR1 as GTSNPN and CDR2 as SVGIG (reference sequence). The V gene lost 2 bases and the J gene lost 7 bases, with 11 bases spanning the gap. CDR3 length equals 12 residues. The CDR3 reads CAWSKGEGEAFF. CDR3 in DNA: TGTGCCTGGAGTAAAGGGGAGGGTGAAGCTTTCTTT.

This clone was counted only a few times. The genes are TRBV27 and TRBJ2-7, with D unresolved. Germline CDR1 reads MNHEY; CDR2 reads SMNVEV (reference sequence). V was clipped by 2 bases and J by 6 bases, with 8 bases between them. The CDR3 totals 12 residues. This CDR3 reads CASSLPVTEQYF. CDR3 bases: TGTGCCAGCAGTTTACCCGTTACCGAGCAGTACTTC.

This clone was seen more than once but under ten times. This chain joins TRBV11-3 and TRBJ1-3; D is possibly TRBD1 (5 bases). The V and J ends lost 3 bases and 2 bases respectively, with 11 bases between them. This CDR3 spans 15 amino acids. CDR1 is SGHNT and CDR2 is YENEEA in the germline V gene. CDR3 protein: CASSLGLSAGNTIYF. As DNA, the CDR3 is TGTGCCAGCAGCTTGGGGCTATCGGCTGGAAACACCATATATTTT.

The CDR3 DNA reads TGTGCCAGCCAACCGTCCCGGACAGGGGGCACTGAAGCTTTCTTT. It translates to CASQPSRTGGTEAFF. The genes are TRBV25-1 and TRBJ1-1; TRBD1 matches at 10 bases. With V trimmed by 8 bases and J by 4 bases, 10 bases remained unmatched. The germline gives CDR1 MGHDK, CDR2 SYGVNS. The CDR3 totals 15 residues.

The CDR3 protein is CASSTPTGGLNTEAFF. CDR3 in DNA: TGTGCCAGTAGTACCCCGACAGGGGGCCTGAACACTGAAGCTTTCTTT. This chain connects TRBV19 to TRBJ1-1, with TRBD1 matching over 10 bases. Germline CDR1 and CDR2: LNHDA and SQIVND (reference sequence). The V and J ends lost 4 bases and 0 bases, in that order; junction bases with no gene match: 5. The CDR3 consists of 16 residues.

V usage is TRBV9 and J usage is TRBJ2-7; perhaps TRBD2 as D (5 bases). This CDR3 has 13 residues. The germline CDR1 and CDR2 sequences are SGDLS and YYNGEE. Deletions cut 0 bases from V and 6 bases from J, with 10 bases between. The CDR3 nucleotides read TGTGCCAGCAGCGTAGGCCCCCGGGGCGAGCAGTACTTC. This encodes CASSVGPRGEQYF.

This clone was observed a few times. The chain employs TRBV9 and TRBJ1-3; a weak D match, TRBD1 (5 bases). V lost 7 bases and J 2 bases, leaving 16 bases between the germline ends. The CDR3 covers 15 residues. From germline, CDR1 is SGDLS and CDR2 YYNGEE. CDR3 nucleotide sequence: TGTGCCAGCCGGGACCAGAACGGGGCTGGAAACACCATATATTTT. This codes for CASRDQNGAGNTIYF.

This clone has more than one count but fewer than ten. The CDR3: CASSLKTGTYNEQFF. The DNA for the CDR3 is TGTGCCAGCAGCTTAAAGACAGGTACCTACAATGAGCAGTTCTTC. The genes are TRBV11-3 and TRBJ2-1, with D perhaps TRBD1 (6 bases). This CDR3 has 15 amino acids. Germline assignment: CDR1 SGHNT and CDR2 YENEEA. V lost 2 bases, J lost 2 bases, and 10 bases lay in between. Supplemented by reference TRBV11-3 and TRBJ2-1, the full variable domain reads EAGVVQSPRYKIIEKKQPVAFWCNPISGHNTLYWYLQNLGQGPELLIRYENEEAVDDSQLPKDRFSAERLKGVDSTLKIQPAELGDSAVYLCASSLKTGTYNEQFFGPGTRLTVL.

This clone appeared a few times. An end of the junction does not agree with germline; a read error may underlie this. Here the CDR3 reads CAISVAGGVLGNTIYF. The CDR3 DNA reads TGTGCCATCAGTGTTGCAGGGGGCGTCCTTGGAAACACCATATATTTT. The V call is TRBV6-8, the J call TRBJ1-3, with 8 bases matching TRBD1. Germline CDR1 is MNHGY and CDR2 is SAAAGT. CDR3 length equals 16 residues.

This clone was observed a few times. The V call is TRBV11-3, the J call TRBJ1-2; possibly TRBD1 for D (6 bases). The germline V and J ends were trimmed by 2 bases and 8 bases, with 18 bases remaining between them. Germline values: CDR1 SGHNT, CDR2 YENEEA. This CDR3 spans 15 amino acids. The DNA for the CDR3 is TGTGCCAGCAGCTTAACCTCAGGGGCCCTCGGGGGCTACACCTTC. This translates into CASSLTSGALGGYTF.